This T cell receptor (beta chain) was found in a study of shared clonotypes between healthy human individuals. The protocol was immunoSEQ multiplex PCR, while the TCRdb copy is restricted to in-frame clones and leaves out a portion. The table lists approximately 240,000 clones, over 50% of them singletons. The sequenced sample was memory CD4+ T cells sorted from blood. The sample's subset: CD45RA-negative fraction. This sequence originates from a man aged 30-40 years in good health.

The CDR3 nucleotides are TGTGCCAGTAGGATACTACTGTCTAGCGGGAATTTCGAGCAGTATTTT. Protein sequence: CASRILLSSGNFEQYF. V is TRBV19 and J is TRBJ2-3; TRBD2 matches 9 bases. The germline CDR1 and CDR2 sequences are LNHDA and SQIVND (reference sequence). Trimming removed 6 bases from V and 11 bases from J; junction bases left unmatched: 18. There are 16 residues in the CDR3.